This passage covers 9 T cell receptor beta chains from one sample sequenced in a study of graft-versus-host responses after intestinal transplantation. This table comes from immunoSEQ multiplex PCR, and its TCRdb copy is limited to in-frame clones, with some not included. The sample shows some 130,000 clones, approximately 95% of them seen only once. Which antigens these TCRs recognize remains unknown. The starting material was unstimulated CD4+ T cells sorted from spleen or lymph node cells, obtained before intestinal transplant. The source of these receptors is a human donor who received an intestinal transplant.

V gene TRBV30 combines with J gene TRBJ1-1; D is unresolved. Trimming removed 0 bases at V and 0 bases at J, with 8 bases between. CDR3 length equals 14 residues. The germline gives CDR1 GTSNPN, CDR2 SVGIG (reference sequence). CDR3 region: CAWSVRQLNTEAFF. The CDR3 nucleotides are TGTGCCTGGAGTGTAAGGCAGCTGAACACTGAAGCTTTCTTT.

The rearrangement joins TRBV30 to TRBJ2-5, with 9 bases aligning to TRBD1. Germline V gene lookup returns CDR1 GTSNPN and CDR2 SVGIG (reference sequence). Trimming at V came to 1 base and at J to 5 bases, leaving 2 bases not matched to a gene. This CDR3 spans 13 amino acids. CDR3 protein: CAWSGQGGETQYF. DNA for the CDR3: TGTGCCTGGAGTGGACAGGGGGGCGAGACCCAGTACTTC.

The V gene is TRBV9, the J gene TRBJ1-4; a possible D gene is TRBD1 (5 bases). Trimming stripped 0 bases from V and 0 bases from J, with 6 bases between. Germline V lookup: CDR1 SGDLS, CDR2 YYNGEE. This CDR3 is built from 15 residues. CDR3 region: CASSVGGATNEKLFF. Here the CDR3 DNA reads TGTGCCAGCAGCGTAGGGGGGGCAACTAATGAAAAACTGTTTTTT.

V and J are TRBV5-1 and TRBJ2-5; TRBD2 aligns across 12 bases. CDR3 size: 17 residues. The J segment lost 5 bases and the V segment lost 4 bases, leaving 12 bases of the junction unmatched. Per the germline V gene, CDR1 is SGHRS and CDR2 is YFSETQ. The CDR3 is CASSPSPTSGSMETQYF. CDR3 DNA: TGCGCCAGCAGCCCTAGTCCGACTAGCGGGAGTATGGAGACCCAGTACTTC.

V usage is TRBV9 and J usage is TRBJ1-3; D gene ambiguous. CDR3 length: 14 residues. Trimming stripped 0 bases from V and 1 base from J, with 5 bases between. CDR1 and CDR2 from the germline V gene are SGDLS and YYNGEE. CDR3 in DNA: TGTGCCAGCAGCGTAGATCTGTCTGGAAACACCATATATTTT. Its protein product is CASSVDLSGNTIYF.

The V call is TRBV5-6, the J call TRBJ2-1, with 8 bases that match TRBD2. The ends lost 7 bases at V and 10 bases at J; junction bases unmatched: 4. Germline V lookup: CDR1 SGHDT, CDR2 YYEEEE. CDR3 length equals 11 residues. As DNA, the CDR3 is TGTGCCAGCGGCTCGGGAGGGGAGCAGTTCTTC. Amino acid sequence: CASGSGGEQFF.

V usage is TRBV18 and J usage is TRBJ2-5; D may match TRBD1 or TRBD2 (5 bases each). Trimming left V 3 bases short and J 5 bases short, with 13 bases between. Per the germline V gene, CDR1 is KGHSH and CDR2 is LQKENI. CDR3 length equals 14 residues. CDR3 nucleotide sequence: TGTGCCAGCTCACCGAGGTCCGGGGCGGAGACCCAGTACTTC. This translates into CASSPRSGAETQYF. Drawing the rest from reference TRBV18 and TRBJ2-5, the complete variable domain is NAGVMQNPRHLVRRRGQEARLRCSPMKGHSHVYWYRQLPEEGLKFMVYLQKENIIDESGMPKERFSAEFPKEGPSILRIQQVVRGDSAAYFCASSPRSGAETQYFGPGTRLLVL.

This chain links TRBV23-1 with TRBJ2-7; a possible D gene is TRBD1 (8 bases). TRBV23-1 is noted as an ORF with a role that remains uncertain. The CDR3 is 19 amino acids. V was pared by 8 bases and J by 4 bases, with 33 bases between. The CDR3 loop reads CASAHQNRGEGEQPYEQYF. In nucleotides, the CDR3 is TGCGCCAGCGCCCACCAAAACAGGGGGGAGGGAGAACAGCCGTACGAGCAGTACTTC.

The CDR3 coding sequence is TGTGCCAGCAGCTTAAGCCAGTACAATGAGCAGTTCTTC. Translated, it gives CASSLSQYNEQFF. This chain connects TRBV7-9 to TRBJ2-1; D is unresolved. V was clipped by 2 bases and J by 4 bases, with 6 bases between them. The CDR3 extends over 13 amino acids. Germline V gene data show CDR1 as SEHNR and CDR2 as FQNEAQ (reference sequence).